This TCR beta chain was profiled in a study of glioma-infiltrating T cells. The CDR3 sequence is 14 residues long. The germline V gene has CDR1 MGHRA and CDR2 YSYEKL. V lost 0 bases and J lost 6, with 9 bases in between. TCR alpha and beta CDR3 regions were amplified from RNA using iRepertoire nested multiplex PCR. TCRdb analysed the multiplex PCR reads with MiXCR anew, one entry per CDR3 protein. The data contain around 350,000 distinct CDR3 sequences, around 38% of them singletons. Material: glioma tissue, nonneoplastic brain tissue, or PBMCs (not recorded which). The TCR originated in a human donor with low-grade glioma or glioblastoma, undergoing nonglioma brain surgery, or in good health (not recorded which). J is TRBJ1-5 and V is TRBV4-1, with a weak D call TRBD1 (5 bases). CDR3 amino acids: CASSQEGVGQPQHF. As DNA, the CDR3 is TGCGCCAGCAGCCAAGAGGGGGTGGGTCAGCCCCAGCATTTT.